This passage covers 29 T cell receptor beta chains from one sample sequenced in a study of blood T cell repertoires in COVID-19. Method: immunoSEQ multiplex PCR; TCRdb's copy keeps in-frame clones and lacks some. Here the sample spans 220,000 or so clones, 84% being singletons. The specimen sequenced was peripheral blood. The source is an older woman who had recovered from COVID-19.

The genes are TRBV30 and TRBJ1-1; no clear D. This CDR3 is built from 13 residues. Trimming left V 2 bases short and J 4 bases short, with 11 bases between. Per germline, CDR1 GTSNPN and CDR2 SVGIG (reference sequence). CDR3 coding DNA: TGTGCCTGGAGTCGCGGAACCTTCACTGAAGCTTTCTTT. Its translation: CAWSRGTFTEAFF.

V gene TRBV27 combines with J gene TRBJ1-2; D may be TRBD1 (5 bases). Trimming removed 1 base at V and 7 bases at J, with 19 bases between. This CDR3 is 16 amino acids long. The germline gives CDR1 MNHEY, CDR2 SMNVEV (reference sequence). The CDR3 sequence is CASSLFPGGASGGYTF. The CDR3 region has the DNA TGTGCCAGCAGTTTATTTCCAGGCGGGGCTTCGGGTGGCTACACCTTC.

The rearrangement uses TRBV7-6 and TRBJ2-2; 8 bases map to TRBD1. V dropped 3 bases and J dropped 6; count of bases not matched to a gene: 3. CDR3 length: 14 amino acids. Germline V gives CDR1 SGHVS, CDR2 FNYEAQ. For the CDR3, the DNA is TGTGCCAGCAGCTTGACAGGGGCGGCCGGGGAGCTGTTTTTT. Amino acid sequence: CASSLTGAAGELFF.

The chain links TRBV4-1 to TRBJ1-1; possible D gene TRBD1, 6 bases. V was pared by 4 bases and J by 3 bases, with 18 bases between. CDR3 size: 16 residues. Germline CDR1 reads MGHRA; CDR2 reads YSYEKL. CDR3 DNA sequence: TGCGCCAGCAGCCGAACCCAGGGGAGGGGGTACACTGAAGCTTTCTTT. It encodes CASSRTQGRGYTEAFF.

V and J are TRBV5-4 and TRBJ1-4; 7 positions agree with TRBD1. V lost 4 bases, J lost 6 bases, and 9 bases stayed unmatched. Per germline, CDR1 SGHNT and CDR2 YYREEE (reference sequence). The CDR3 is 15 residues long. CDR3 loop: CASSRFRDRDEKLFF. CDR3 DNA: TGTGCCAGCAGCCGATTCAGGGACAGAGATGAAAAACTGTTTTTT.

The chain has TRBV5-1 and TRBJ2-5, with TRBD2 matching 13 bases. V lost 4 bases, J lost 5 bases, and 2 bases stayed unmatched. Germline CDR1 and CDR2: SGHRS and YFSETQ. This CDR3 is 14 amino acids long. The CDR3 DNA follows: TGCGCCAGCAGCCCACTAGCGGGGGGGGAGACCCAGTACTTC. It translates to CASSPLAGGETQYF.

V gene TRBV24-1 combines with J gene TRBJ1-1; no firm D call. V gave up 5 bases and J gave up 2 bases, with 17 bases separating them. Germline loops: CDR1 KGHDR, CDR2 SFDVKD. This CDR3 comprises 16 residues. The DNA of the CDR3 is TGTGCCACCAGTGTCTTACCCTCAGGTGACAACACTGAAGCTTTCTTT. Its protein is CATSVLPSGDNTEAFF.

This chain joins TRBV12-1 and TRBJ2-1; the D call in the table, TRBD2, was not verified against the DNA. TRBV12-1 is tagged as a pseudogene. The CDR3 length is 19 residues. CDR3 nucleotide sequence: TGTGCCAGCAGCTGTTCTGGTAGCGGGGGGCAAAAAACCTACAATGAGCAGTTCTTC. Encoded protein: CASSCSGSGGQKTYNEQFF.

V is TRBV2 and J is TRBJ1-5; 8 bases agree with TRBD1. Germline CDR1 reads SNHLY; CDR2 reads FYNNEI. The length of the CDR3 is 13 residues. The V segment lost 8 bases and the J segment 4 bases; nucleotides outside the gene matches: 4. CDR3 loop: CASCDRGNQPQHF. CDR3 DNA sequence: TGTGCCAGCTGCGACAGGGGAAATCAGCCCCAGCATTTT. The full variable domain, its missing parts supplied by reference TRBV2 and TRBJ1-5, is EPEVTQTPSHQVTQMGQEVILRCVPISNHLYFYWYRQILGQKVEFLVSFYNNEISEKSEIFDDQFSVERPDGSNFTLKIRSTKLEDSAMYFCASCDRGNQPQHFGDGTRLSIL.

The chain carries TRBV11-1 and TRBJ2-5; TRBD2 might be the D (5 bases). In germline, CDR1 is SGHAT, CDR2 FQDESV (reference sequence). The CDR3 length is 13 residues. The ends were cut back, 7 bases at V and 3 bases at J, with 12 bases in the middle. The CDR3 sequence: CASIPPGKETQYF. CDR3 nucleotide sequence: TGTGCCAGCATCCCGCCGGGGAAAGAGACCCAGTACTTC.

The chain links TRBV19 to TRBJ2-5, with a possible D match to TRBD2 (5 bases). The CDR3 consists of 14 residues. Trimming took off 4 bases at V and 2 bases at J, with 11 bases between the two ends. Per the germline V gene, CDR1 is LNHDA and CDR2 is SQIVND (reference sequence). The CDR3 bases are TGTGCCAGTAGTAAGGCGGGCTTACAAGAGACCCAGTACTTC. Residues: CASSKAGLQETQYF.

The chain employs TRBV19 and TRBJ2-1; TRBD2 aligns across 11 bases. Germline trimming cut 6 bases from V and 5 bases from J; bases unmatched to any gene: 6. CDR1 and CDR2 (germline): LNHDA, SQIVND (reference sequence). This CDR3 is 15 amino acids long. CDR3 DNA sequence: TGTGCCAGTAGCATACTAGCGGGGGCTAACAATGAGCAGTTCTTC. Translated: CASSILAGANNEQFF.

The rearrangement uses TRBV6-5 and TRBJ1-2; D remains ambiguous. This CDR3 is 13 amino acids long. Trimming stripped 6 bases from V and 2 bases from J, with 10 bases between. Per germline, CDR1 MNHEY and CDR2 SVGAGI. Written as DNA, the CDR3 is TGTGCCAGCAGACCCCGAGAGAACTATGGCTACACCTTC. Residues: CASRPRENYGYTF.

The chain recombines TRBV4-1 with TRBJ2-7; 8 nucleotides match TRBD1. The CDR3 consists of 15 residues. CDR1 is MGHRA and CDR2 is YSYEKL in the germline V gene. V was clipped by 0 bases and J by 6 bases; unmatched bases: 7. CDR3 sequence reads: CASSQDRGQVREQYF. The DNA of the CDR3 is TGCGCCAGCAGCCAAGATCGGGGACAGGTCCGCGAGCAGTACTTC.

Here the CDR3 DNA reads TGTGCCAGTAGTACTTTGGAAGCTACAGGGGAAAAACTGTTTTTT. As protein: CASSTLEATGEKLFF. The chain couples TRBV19 to TRBJ1-4; tentative D call: TRBD1 (6 bases). The CDR3 sequence is 15 residues long. In germline, CDR1 is LNHDA, CDR2 SQIVND (reference sequence). Trimming stripped 4 bases from V and 8 bases from J, with 17 bases between.

The chain links TRBV13 to TRBJ1-3, with 8 bases lining up with TRBD1. The V gene end was trimmed by 2 bases and the J gene end by 0 bases; junction bases not matched to a gene: 6. Germline CDR1 reads PRHDT; CDR2 reads FYEKMQ (reference sequence). This CDR3 has 17 amino acids. CDR3 DNA sequence: TGTGCCAGCAGCTTAACTGGACAGGGCGTCTCTGGAAACACCATATATTTT. It is translated as CASSLTGQGVSGNTIYF.

This clone was seen only once. The V call is TRBV3-1 (or the pseudogene TRBV3-2), the J call TRBJ1-2; 9 nucleotides line up with TRBD1. Germline trimming cut 0 bases from V and 4 bases from J; bases unmatched to any gene: 6. The CDR3 sequence is 16 residues long. Germline V gene data show CDR1 as LGHDT and CDR2 as YNNKEL (reference sequence). CDR3 nucleotides: TGTGCCAGCAGCCAAGATGGTGGACAGGGGCTCTATGGCTACACCTTC. It specifies CASSQDGGQGLYGYTF.

The gene calls are TRBV18 and TRBJ1-2; a weak D match, TRBD1 (6 bases). Germline CDR1 is KGHSH and CDR2 is LQKENI. This CDR3 comprises 13 residues. Between the trimmed V and J ends, which lost 2 bases and 8 bases, there was a span of 12 bases. This CDR3 is CASSPGAGEGYTF. The CDR3 DNA sequence: TGTGCCAGCTCACCAGGGGCAGGGGAAGGCTACACCTTC.

This chain uses TRBV19 with TRBJ1-2; 7 bases line up with TRBD1. The CDR3 runs to 16 residues. V was clipped by 6 bases and J by 5 bases; unmatched bases: 15. The germline V gene encodes CDR1 LNHDA and CDR2 SQIVND (reference sequence). The CDR3 DNA is TGTGCCAGTAGCCTAGGGCCAGACAGGGAGATTTATGGCTACACCTTC. It codes for CASSLGPDREIYGYTF.

V usage is TRBV6-5 and J usage is TRBJ2-1; D ambiguous. Trimming removed 0 bases from V and 5 bases from J, with 11 bases in between. Germline loops: CDR1 MNHEY, CDR2 SVGAGI. This CDR3 spans 15 amino acids. For the CDR3, the DNA is TGTGCCAGCAGTTACTCGAAAACTTCAAACAATGAGCAGTTCTTC. It translates to CASSYSKTSNNEQFF.

A few counts support this clone. This chain connects TRBV2 to TRBJ1-3; D ambiguous. In germline, CDR1 is SNHLY, CDR2 FYNNEI. V was clipped by 5 bases and J by 0 bases, with 8 bases between them. The CDR3 is 14 amino acids. CDR3 amino acids: CASSPSVSGNTIYF. CDR3 bases: TGTGCCAGCAGTCCTTCTGTCTCTGGAAACACCATATATTTT.

The table lists this clone with a few counts. The rearrangement joins TRBV30 to TRBJ2-5; no definite D call. The CDR3 is made up of 11 amino acids. Trimming took off 5 bases at V and 2 bases at J, with 6 bases between the two ends. Germline V lookup: CDR1 GTSNPN, CDR2 SVGIG (reference sequence). The CDR3, as DNA: TGTGCCTGGGGTCCGCAAGAGACCCAGTACTTC. This encodes CAWGPQETQYF. The complete variable domain, with remaining parts taken from reference TRBV30 and TRBJ2-5, reads SQTIHQWPATLVQPVGSPLSLECTVEGTSNPNLYWYRQAAGRGLQLLFYSVGIGQISSEVPQNLSASRPQDRQFILSSKKLLLSDSGFYLCAWGPQETQYFGPGTRLLVL.

V is TRBV7-2 and J is TRBJ2-3; D is undetermined. The CDR3 runs to 14 residues. Germline loops: CDR1 SGHTA, CDR2 FQGNSA. Trimming removed 4 bases at V and 1 base at J, with 9 bases between. The CDR3 spells CASSSPGGTDTQYF. The DNA for the CDR3 is TGTGCCAGCAGCTCCCCGGGTGGCACAGATACGCAGTATTTT.

The chain recombines TRBV6-5 with TRBJ1-1, with TRBD1 matching 10 bases. Germline CDR1 and CDR2: MNHEY and SVGAGI. The CDR3 runs 15 residues. V gave up 4 bases and J gave up 3 bases; unmatched junction bases: 5. The CDR3 is CASSSLGQGDTEAFF. The CDR3 coding sequence is TGTGCCAGCAGTTCCCTCGGACAGGGGGACACTGAAGCTTTCTTT.

This chain uses TRBV6-2 or TRBV6-3 with TRBJ1-2; 8 bases are shared with TRBD1. After removal of 4 bases from V and 5 bases from J, the junction contained 15 bases not matched to a gene. The CDR3 has 17 amino acids. Germline V gene data show CDR1 as MNHEY and CDR2 as SVGEGT. CDR3 loop: CASSSNIGQGGGYGYTF. CDR3 nucleotide sequence: TGTGCCAGCAGTTCAAATATCGGACAGGGAGGGGGATATGGCTACACCTTC.

The chain is built from TRBV7-9 and TRBJ1-4, with TRBD1 identical over 7 bases. Germline V gene lookup returns CDR1 SEHNR and CDR2 FQNEAQ (reference sequence). The V segment lost 5 bases and the J segment 4 bases; nucleotides outside the gene matches: 7. This CDR3 comprises 15 residues. The CDR3 reads CASSLQGTVNEKLFF. In DNA form, the CDR3 reads TGTGCCAGCAGCCTACAGGGGACCGTTAATGAAAAACTGTTTTTT.

The CDR3 reads CASSRDRVLGYTF. In nucleotides, the CDR3 is TGTGCCAGCAGTCGTGACAGGGTATTAGGCTACACCTTC. The J gene is TRBJ1-2, the V gene TRBV6-5; TRBD1 aligns across 7 bases. V gave up 5 bases and J gave up 8 bases; unmatched junction bases: 8. CDR3 length: 13 residues. CDR1 and CDR2 (germline): MNHEY, SVGAGI.

The J gene is TRBJ1-1, the V gene TRBV18, with D possibly TRBD1 on 5 matching bases. V lost 2 bases and J 5 bases, leaving 12 bases between the germline ends. Germline CDR1 KGHSH, CDR2 LQKENI. CDR3 length: 14 residues. The CDR3, as DNA: TGTGCCAGCTCACCAATTCCCGGGGGGACTGAAGCTTTCTTT. Its protein product is CASSPIPGGTEAFF.

This sequence joins TRBV6-5 and TRBJ1-2; a possible D gene is TRBD1 (5 bases). CDR1 and CDR2 from the germline V gene are MNHEY and SVGAGI. V was shortened by 6 bases and J by 4 bases, with 15 bases between the two germline ends. This CDR3 region has 14 residues. The CDR3 nucleotides are TGTGCCAGCAGCCTTGGGGGGGGAGGCTATGGCTACACCTTC. Its protein product is CASSLGGGGYGYTF.